The present TCR beta chain was sequenced within a study of blood T cell repertoires in COVID-19. Repertoires were generated with immunoSEQ multiplex PCR, while TCRdb's copy carries only in-frame clones and drops some. The sample carries about 140,000 clones, 88% recorded once. V shed 0 bases and J shed 7 bases, with 12 bases lying between them. The CDR3 has 14 amino acids. Germline lookup yields CDR1 KGHSH and CDR2 LQKENI. The material sequenced was peripheral blood. The receptor's source is a woman in her 50s with acute or convalescent COVID-19. This sequence joins TRBV18 and TRBJ1-2, with no clear D. The CDR3, as DNA: TGTGCCAGCTCACCACCACCGGGGTCTAGTGGCTACACCTTC. This gives the protein CASSPPPGSSGYTF.